This T cell receptor (beta chain) derives from a study of T-cell reconstitution after alpha-beta-depleted transplantation in children. General study points: In patients about two months after transplant, alpha-beta T cells reportedly arose from several hundred expanded graft clones. Counts and diversity of T cells one year after transplant came mostly from newly produced T cells. In some patients, recipient T cells and intrathymic progenitors surviving conditioning explained high day-60 diversity.

This clonotype showed up many times. The antigen remains unidentified. Unique molecular identifiers were used in preparing the TCRbeta library. TCRdb recomputed calls from the PCR reads with MiXCR, one row per CDR3 protein. The table has roughly 280,000 distinct CDR3 sequences, 11% seen once. The receptor comes from a male patient between 2 and 15 years old who had a stem cell transplant for chronic granulomatous disease, so the T cells may come from the graft donor. The starting material was peripheral blood, obtained 180 days after TCRalphabeta/CD19-depleted stem cell transplant.

CDR3 bases: TGTGCCACCAGTAACAGATATAGCAATCAGCCCCAGCATTTT. This sequence encodes CATSNRYSNQPQHF. The chain employs TRBV24-1 and TRBJ1-5; D call uncertain. This CDR3 region has 14 residues. Germline CDR1 is KGHDR and CDR2 is SFDVKD. V dropped 6 bases and J dropped 0 bases, with 8 bases sitting between them.